One TCR beta chain is described in this entry. This clonotype was counted many times. Which antigen it targets is not known. No qualities accompany the bases; no much larger clone lies one base away. This sample stems from a study of early T cells in non-severe SARS-CoV-2 infection (dated by TCRdb to about 2021). About the study as a whole: Because TCR sequencing relied on bulk RNA taken from unsorted whole blood, pairing of alpha and beta chains was not possible. The paper's findings and limits, for the study overall: VDJdb matching was skewed toward anti-spike CD8 responses and likely underestimated virus-specific expansions, missing private and CD4 specificities.

The study was a case-control design nested within a healthcare worker cohort in London, UK, with weekly nasopharyngeal swab PCR tests and blood sampling. Healthcare workers were recruited between 23 and 31 March 2020, during the week of the UK lockdown, and were followed weekly for up to roughly 16 weeks. Library preparation employed 5' RACE. TCRdb records NextSeq 500 as the sequencer. Unique molecular identifiers were attached to individual cDNA molecules in the TCR library protocol so that sequencing error and PCR bias could be corrected. Sequencing covered both TCR alpha and beta chains, and within each sample the abundances of alpha and beta sequences were tightly co-correlated. In the authors' own workflow: Decombinator V4 was used to annotate the V gene, J gene and CDR3 of the TCR sequences. TCRs were defined as expanded if a significant change between any two time points was detected under a Poisson model with p below 0.0001. TCR abundances were normalised to the total number of TCRs sequenced in each sample and reported as counts per million. MAIT TCRs were defined by TRAV1-2 paired with TRAJ12, TRAJ20 or TRAJ33, and iNKT TCRs by TRAV10 paired with TRAJ18. VDJdb, accessed 1 November 2021, was searched for CMV, EBV and SARS-CoV-2 annotated TCRs, with TCRs annotated for multiple antigens excluded. TCRdb applied fastp at Q25 and MiXCR to the public reads, then kept only in-frame beta chains. All rows with the same CDR3 protein become a single entry with the most common DNA and genes. These V and J calls rely on TCRdb rather than the paper's analysis. This sample lists about 26,000 distinct CDR3 sequences; approximately 4% were detected once. The ten largest account for about 6.3% of the sample.

For CDR1 and CDR2, the germline V gene lists SGHTA and FQGNSA. The junction shows trimming of 3 bases on V and 4 bases on J, plus 7 bases between the germline ends. Measured from the cysteine to the phenylalanine, the CDR3 is 13 residues long. Here the CDR3 DNA is all that survives: 39 bases in frame from base 1. This receptor chain uses TRBV7-2 and TRBJ2-1, with TRBD2 perhaps the D gene, on 5 matching bases. What was sequenced was whole blood. The sequence was obtained from an adult who was a healthcare worker with PCR-confirmed SARS-CoV-2 infection or an uninfected control (not recorded which). The DNA reads TGTGCCAGCAGCTTTCGAGGGTACAATGAGCAGTTCTTC. It codes for CASSFRGYNEQFF.